The entry below describes one T cell receptor (beta chain). Its antigen is still unknown. The germline gives CDR1 SEHNR, CDR2 FQNEAQ (reference sequence). V was pared by 5 bases and J by 9 bases, with 4 bases of the junction left unmatched. The CDR3 loop spans 13 amino acids. A second roughly 6 to 11 cycle PCR used barcoded and J-beta primers. MiXCR, applied by TCRdb to the 5' RACE reads, yields one record per CDR3 protein. Of over 1,500,000 distinct CDR3 sequences listed, 30% to 40% are singletons. These data come from a study of blood T cells in healthy people across ages. Study results and caveats: Age showed a roughly linear inverse relationship with TCR beta diversity per million T cells. CMV status of donors was unknown, possibly confounding expanded clonotype changes.

Samples each had at least 5.5 micrograms of total RNA extracted. Sequenced sample: blood. V and J are TRBV7-9 and TRBJ2-4; TRBD1 matches 10 bases. The clonotype originates from a human donor in good health. The CDR3 nucleotides read TGTGCCAGCAGCACGGGACAGGGGAGCATTCAGTACTTC. Translated: CASSTGQGSIQYF.